The next 15 T cell receptor beta chains were all read from a single sample in a study of blood T cell repertoires in COVID-19. TCRdb's copy holds only in-frame clones and misses some; the assay was immunoSEQ multiplex PCR. Here the sample spans fewer than 80,000 clones, 79% being singletons. The material sequenced was peripheral blood. Receptors originate from a woman over 75 with active or convalescent COVID-19.

The chain is built from TRBV29-1 and TRBJ2-4; the match to TRBD1 covers 8 bases. V was clipped by 2 bases and J by 3 bases; unmatched bases: 6. The CDR3 contains 15 residues. Per the germline V gene, CDR1 is SQVTM and CDR2 is ANQGSEA. The chain's CDR3 is CSVEPGQGGKNIQYF. For the CDR3, the DNA is TGCAGCGTTGAACCCGGACAGGGTGGCAAAAACATTCAGTACTTC. Looking up the rest from reference TRBV29-1 and TRBJ2-4 gives the full variable domain: SAVISQKPSRDICQRGTSLTIQCQVDSQVTMMFWYRQQPGQSLTLIATANQGSEATYESGFVIDKFPISRPNLTFSTLTVSNMSPEDSSIYLCSVEPGQGGKNIQYFGAGTRLSVL.

V and J are TRBV6-1 and TRBJ1-4; maybe TRBD1 (5 bases). The germline CDR1 and CDR2 sequences are MNHNS and SASEGT. The CDR3 is 17 amino acids. V was shortened by 0 bases and J by 8 bases, with 19 bases between the two germline ends. The CDR3 region is CASSEALFVGGGEKLFF. The CDR3 DNA reads TGTGCCAGCAGTGAAGCGCTTTTTGTTGGGGGAGGAGAAAAACTGTTTTTT.

This clone showed up just once. The rearrangement links TRBV29-1 to TRBJ2-5; 9 bases line up with TRBD2. There are 16 residues in the CDR3. With V trimmed by 0 bases and J by 5 bases, 10 bases remained unmatched. Germline lookup yields CDR1 SQVTM and CDR2 ANQGSEA. DNA for the CDR3: TGCAGCGTTGAAGATAGGGCTAGCGGGATTGGGGAGACCCAGTACTTC. Amino acids: CSVEDRASGIGETQYF.

This rearrangement joins TRBV18 to TRBJ1-1, with 7 bases fitting TRBD1. Germline V gene lookup returns CDR1 KGHSH and CDR2 LQKENI. The J segment lost 4 bases and the V segment lost 2 bases, leaving 7 bases of the junction unmatched. The length of the CDR3 is 15 residues. Here the CDR3 DNA reads TGTGCCAGCTCACCAACAGACAGGGCCGGCACTGAAGCTTTCTTT. Protein product: CASSPTDRAGTEAFF.

The J gene is TRBJ2-3, the V gene TRBV6-5, with a tentative D call TRBD2 (7 bases). Germline values: CDR1 MNHEY, CDR2 SVGAGI. The CDR3 length is 13 residues. V dropped 7 bases and J dropped 8 bases, with 16 bases sitting between them. The CDR3 spells CASIPVRGGTQYF. CDR3 DNA sequence: TGTGCCAGCATCCCTGTGAGGGGGGGTACGCAGTATTTT.

CDR3: CASSYPQGFYGYTF. The CDR3 DNA sequence: TGTGCCAGCAGTTACCCCCAGGGGTTCTATGGCTACACCTTC. The genes are TRBV6-6 and TRBJ1-2; possibly TRBD1 for D (6 bases). The CDR3 is 14 amino acids. The germline V and J ends were trimmed by 2 bases and 4 bases, with 11 bases remaining between them. The germline V gene encodes CDR1 MNHNY and CDR2 SVGAGI (reference sequence).

The CDR3 sequence is CASRPGWLAGTYNEQFF. The CDR3 bases are TGCGCCAGCAGACCAGGTTGGCTAGCGGGGACCTACAATGAGCAGTTCTTC. V usage is TRBV4-3 and J usage is TRBJ2-1; 9 positions agree with TRBD2. The V segment lost 6 bases and the J segment 2 bases; nucleotides outside the gene matches: 11. The CDR3 loop spans 17 amino acids. The germline gives CDR1 LGHNA, CDR2 YSLEER.

V and J are TRBV5-1 and TRBJ2-3, with D uncertain. This CDR3 has 11 residues. V was clipped by 3 bases and J by 3 bases, with 2 bases between them. The V gene's germline CDR1 is SGHRS and CDR2 YFSETQ. CDR3 protein: CASSSTDTQYF. Written as DNA, the CDR3 is TGCGCCAGCAGCTCGACAGATACGCAGTATTTT.

This rearrangement joins TRBV28 to TRBJ1-5, with D possibly TRBD1 on 5 matching bases. The germline V gene encodes CDR1 MDHEN and CDR2 SYDVKM. The CDR3 contains 17 residues. With 3 bases removed from V and 3 bases from J, the gap between germline ends came to 18 bases. The CDR3 nucleotides are TGTGCCAGCAGTTTCCGGTTATGGGGGAGGGCCAATCAGCCCCAGCATTTT. Amino acid sequence: CASSFRLWGRANQPQHF.

The gene calls are TRBV28 and TRBJ2-1; 11 bases fit TRBD2. The CDR3 extends over 19 amino acids. Germline V lookup: CDR1 MDHEN, CDR2 SYDVKM. V shed 3 bases and J 8 bases; nucleotides not matched to a gene: 18. The CDR3 region is CASSFSRGRLAGFLDEQFF. DNA of the CDR3: TGTGCCAGCAGTTTTTCTCGGGGGAGACTAGCGGGATTTTTAGATGAGCAGTTCTTC.

V is TRBV6-2 or TRBV6-3 and J is TRBJ2-1, with 10 positions matching TRBD2. CDR1 is MNHEY and CDR2 is SVGEGT in the germline V gene. This CDR3 is 16 amino acids long. Trimming removed 5 bases from V and 5 bases from J; junction bases left unmatched: 9. CDR3 sequence (DNA): TGTGCCAGCAGTGACCATCTCAGCGGGAGGGACAATGAGCAGTTCTTC. The encoded protein is CASSDHLSGRDNEQFF.

The V call is TRBV24-1, the J call TRBJ1-5; D remains ambiguous. Germline values: CDR1 KGHDR, CDR2 SFDVKD. V was clipped by 3 bases and J by 1 base, with 12 bases between them. This CDR3 has 16 residues. DNA of the CDR3: TGTGCCACCAGTGATCGACATCTAACAAGCAATCAGCCCCAGCATTTT. Translating gives CATSDRHLTSNQPQHF.

The chain has TRBV28 and TRBJ1-1; maybe TRBD1 (6 bases). V dropped 6 bases and J dropped 1 base, with 15 bases sitting between them. Per the germline V gene, CDR1 is MDHEN and CDR2 is SYDVKM. The CDR3 totals 15 residues. The CDR3 sequence is CASRDRTAPNTEAFF. CDR3 DNA: TGTGCCAGCAGGGATCGGACAGCCCCGAACACTGAAGCTTTCTTT. Together with reference TRBV28 and TRBJ1-1, the CDR3 gives the full variable domain: DVKVTQSSRYLVKRTGEKVFLECVQDMDHENMFWYRQDPGLGLRLIYFSYDVKMKEKGDIPEGYSVSREKKERFSLILESASTNQTSMYLCASRDRTAPNTEAFFGQGTRLTVV.

The rearrangement uses TRBV27 and TRBJ2-7; possibly TRBD2 for D (5 bases). The CDR3 is 14 residues long. Trimming stripped 3 bases from V and 6 bases from J, with 15 bases between. Germline CDR1 reads MNHEY; CDR2 reads SMNVEV (reference sequence). In nucleotides, the CDR3 is TGTGCCAGCAGTTTCGGGCAGCGGAGTGGCGAGCAGTACTTC. Translating it yields CASSFGQRSGEQYF.

This chain connects TRBV19 to TRBJ2-6, with D perhaps TRBD2 (6 bases). V was trimmed by 6 bases and J by 4 bases, leaving 19 bases between them. Germline loops: CDR1 LNHDA, CDR2 SQIVND (reference sequence). This CDR3 is built from 17 residues. CDR3 nucleotides: TGTGCCAGTAGCCACGACCCTGGGGGGTCCGGGGCCAACGTCCTGACTTTC. Translated: CASSHDPGGSGANVLTF.